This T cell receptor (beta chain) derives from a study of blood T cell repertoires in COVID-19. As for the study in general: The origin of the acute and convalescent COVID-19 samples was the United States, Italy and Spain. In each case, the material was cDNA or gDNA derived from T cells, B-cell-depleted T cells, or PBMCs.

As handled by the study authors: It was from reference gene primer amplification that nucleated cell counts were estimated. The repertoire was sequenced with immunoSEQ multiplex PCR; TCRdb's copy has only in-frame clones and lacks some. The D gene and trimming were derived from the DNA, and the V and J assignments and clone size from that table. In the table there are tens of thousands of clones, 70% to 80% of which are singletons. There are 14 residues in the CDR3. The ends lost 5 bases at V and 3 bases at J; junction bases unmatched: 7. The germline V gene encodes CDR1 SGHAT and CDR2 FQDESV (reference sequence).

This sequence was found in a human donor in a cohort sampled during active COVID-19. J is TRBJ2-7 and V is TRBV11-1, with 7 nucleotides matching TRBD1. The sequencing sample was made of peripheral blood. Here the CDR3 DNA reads TGTGCCAGCAGCCCCCGAGACAGGGACTACGAGCAGTACTTC. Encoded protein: CASSPRDRDYEQYF.